This T cell receptor (beta chain) stems from a study of T cell responses to AZD1222 COVID-19 vaccine. Regarding the study as a whole: Without day 14 samples, only post-peak T cell repertoires were studied. Vaccine-associated CD4 TCRs ranged over spike, dominating at 160-218 and 743-854. The donor group comprised mostly white British people and more females; the analysis possibly underestimated clonal diversity. Seropositive AZD1222 recipients at baseline numbered only five or six.

Assay used: immunoSEQ multiplex PCR; TCRdb lists only in-frame clones, some missing. The table shows 80,000 or so clones, with around three quarters occurring only once. As concerns this clone: Antigen: not known.

The CDR3 is made up of 14 amino acids. Trimming took off 0 bases at V and 0 bases at J, with 4 bases between the two ends. The germline V gene has CDR1 LGHNA and CDR2 YNFKEQ. The V call is TRBV4-2, the J call TRBJ2-3; no definite D call. The sequenced sample was peripheral blood, obtained 28 days after the second dose of the MenACWY control vaccine. The source of this sequence is an adult who received the MenACWY meningococcal vaccine as a control. CDR3: CASSQDRSTDTQYF. The CDR3 DNA follows: TGTGCCAGCAGCCAAGATAGAAGCACAGATACGCAGTATTTT.